Included here is one T cell receptor (beta chain) sequence, with context. This sample was taken from a study of blood T cell repertoires in COVID-19. Original data processing: Amplification of reference gene primers was used by the study to estimate nucleated cell counts. Sequencing used immunoSEQ multiplex PCR; TCRdb keeps in-frame clones, though not all of them. Clone size and the V and J calls come from that table; the DNA yielded D and trimming. The data show under 300,000 clones, 75% to 90% seen once. This CDR3 region has 15 residues. The germline CDR1 and CDR2 sequences are MGHRA and YSYEKL. Trimming cost V 0 bases and J 7 bases, with 15 bases left between them. Enrolled through a virtual design, the participants were between roughly 18 and 95 years of age and came from approximately 25 US areas. Recovered Cohort 3 donors showed two negative PCRs, clearance, or symptom resolution.

The chain is built from TRBV4-1 and TRBJ2-5, with no clear D. This TCR came from a woman aged 18-30 years who had recovered from COVID-19. Sequenced sample: PBMCs or T cells enriched from blood (not recorded which). CDR3 loop: CASSQDGEERRTQYF. The CDR3 DNA sequence: TGCGCCAGCAGCCAAGATGGAGAGGAAAGGCGGACCCAGTACTTC.